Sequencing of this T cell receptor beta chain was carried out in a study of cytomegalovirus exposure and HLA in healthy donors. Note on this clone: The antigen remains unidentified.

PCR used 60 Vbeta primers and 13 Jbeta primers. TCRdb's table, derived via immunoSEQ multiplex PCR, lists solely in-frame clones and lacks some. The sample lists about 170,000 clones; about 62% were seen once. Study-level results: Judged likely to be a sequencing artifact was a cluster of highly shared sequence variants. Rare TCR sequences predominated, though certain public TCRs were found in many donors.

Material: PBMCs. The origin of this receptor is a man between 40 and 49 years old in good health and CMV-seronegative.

CDR3 sequence reads: CASSSPGQGGEQFF. Here the CDR3 DNA reads TGTGCCAGCAGCTCCCCGGGACAGGGAGGTGAGCAGTTCTTC. The V gene is TRBV5-5, the J gene TRBJ2-1; TRBD1 matches at 9 bases. Per the germline V gene, CDR1 is SGHKS and CDR2 is YYEKEE (reference sequence). CDR3 length: 14 residues. V lost 3 bases, J lost 9 bases, and 7 bases stayed unmatched. The full variable domain, its missing parts supplied by reference TRBV5-5 and TRBJ2-1, is DAGVTQSPTHLIKTRGQQVTLRCSPISGHKSVSWYQQVLGQGPQFIFQYYEKEERGRGNFPDRFSARQFPNYSSELNVNALLLGDSALYLCASSSPGQGGEQFFGPGTRLTVL.